This T cell receptor beta chain came from a study of shared clonotypes between healthy human individuals (dated by TCRdb to about 2020). For the wider study: The cohort included three men and a couple of women between 18 and 49 years of age. For each donor, CD4 naive and CD4 memory were each run on three plates, CD8 naive on two plates, and CD8 memory on one plate. To estimate repertoire size and how much clonotypes are shared between individuals, the study performed deep sequencing of blood TCR repertoires from a few healthy adults. To increase sequencing depth and limit assay-specific biases, TCR repertoire library preparation and sequencing were carried out by different laboratories using diverse techniques. Between about 0.85 and 9.5 billion PBMCs per donor were obtained by leukapheresis.

Remarks on this clone: This clone's antigen is unknown. No base quality information exists; no much larger clone differs at one position.

From cysteine to phenylalanine, the CDR3 is 16 amino acids long. Only CDR3 DNA remains: 48 bases, in frame from the first base. The germline V gene provides CDR1 SGHRS and CDR2 YFSETQ. V trim: 4 bases; J trim: 6 bases; unmatched bases: 13. What the work shows at the level of the full study, not this receptor alone: Clonotypes shared by all four sorted-subset donors showed higher generation probabilities than non-shared clonotypes. Only blood was sampled, and tissue TCR repertoires likely differ from those in blood. Based on pairwise subsampling, the degree of clonotype sharing among donors was expected to be affected by sequencing depth. Incomplete sequencing was indicated by rarefaction of sorted-subset datasets, despite the large sequencing depth. The genetic and exposure-history diversity represented was limited by the small number of donors. Estimated clonotype richness was generally larger for naive than for memory subsets. About 5% of naive CD4, 3.5% of naive CD8, 2% to 2.5% of memory CD4, and about 0.4% of memory CD8 clonotypes were shared across four donors.

The donors were healthy, HIV-negative adults who had no recently reported acute infections or vaccinations. All donors were Caucasian adults living in Nashville, Tennessee, USA. CD4+ T cells were enriched through magnetic negative selection, after which naive cells were positively selected on CD45RA and the remaining negative fraction served as the memory subset. After blood collection by leukapheresis, PBMCs were isolated using Ficoll-Histopaque density gradient centrifugation and then cryopreserved in the vapor phase of liquid nitrogen. Analytical flow cytometry was used to check the purity and quantity of every magnetically sorted T cell population. Genomic DNA was isolated from every sorted fraction and measured by UV absorbance on a Nanodrop 2000c. Using the deep immunoSEQ assay, multiplex PCR amplified TCR CDR3 regions from genomic DNA. Extracted genomic DNA from each cell subset was distributed evenly across all wells of several immunoSEQ 96-well plates, and each plate was treated as a replicate. Each replicate PCR for sorted subsets received around 210 ng genomic DNA, equal to roughly 33,000 T cell genomes. Purified libraries were quantified with a Qubit 3.0 fluorometer, sized on a Bioanalyzer 2100, and re-quantified with the KAPA Library Quantification kit. Every immunoSEQ 96-well plate was sequenced on a separate single-read 150-cycle Illumina NextSeq 550 flow cell. Per the source publication's procedure: Because the immunoSEQ output included only junctional sequences and no quality scores, the filtering could not be the same as the filtering used for full-length reads. To assign V/J genes and CDR3, sequences were annotated using PyIR, a Python wrapper for IgBLAST v1.9, with IMGT germline references. Reads were removed for weak V/J assignments (E-value above 1e-6), missing CDR3, stop codons, out-of-frame junctions, or ambiguous translated residues. V3J clonotypes were defined as sequences sharing an identical inferred V gene, J gene, and CDR3 amino acid sequence. Percentage overlap between repertoires was calculated by dividing the number of shared unique clonotypes by the size of the smaller repertoire. Repertoire richness was assessed with RTK rarefaction, the Chao1 estimator, and Recon v2.1 estimates of unobserved clonotypes. Generation probabilities for all TCRbeta clonotypes obtained by the gDNA method from a few donors were computed using OLGA. TCRdb carries this immuneACCESS record with in-frame sequences only. Its versions omit some clonotypes, under half of them owing to an unresolved V gene in the studies checked, with the rest unexplained. Clone size and the V and J calls come from that table; the DNA yielded D and trimming. This sample lists some 2.1 million clones; 85% to 95% were detected once. The top ten constitute 0.1% to 0.15% of the sample.

The rearrangement joined TRBV5-1 to TRBJ2-7, with 10 bases aligning to TRBD2. Specimen: naive CD4+ T cells sorted from blood. This sample's cell subset or site label indicates: CD45RA+ positively selected. The clonotype comes from a man aged 18-30 years in good health. CDR3 sequence: CASSPSPAGGPPEQYF. Here is the DNA: TGCGCCAGCAGCCCATCACCAGCGGGAGGGCCTCCCGAGCAGTACTTC.